These 4 T cell receptor beta chains came from one sample sequenced in a study of T-cell reconstitution after alpha-beta-depleted transplantation in children. The TCRbeta library incorporated unique molecular identifiers. TCRdb reprocessed the PCR reads with MiXCR, giving one entry per CDR3 protein. The sample comprises approximately 490,000 distinct CDR3 sequences, about 10% of which are singletons, and 2% rests with the top ten. The specimen comprised PBMCs, sampled before TCRalphabeta/CD19-depleted stem cell transplant. These receptors were collected from a child younger than 10 with inherited bone marrow failure, due to receive a stem cell transplant.

This clonotype was seen a handful of times. CDR3 sequence (DNA): TGTGCCAGCAGTTTAAGGCACGATGGAAACACCATATATTTT. As protein: CASSLRHDGNTIYF. The rearrangement links TRBV12-3 or TRBV12-4 to TRBJ1-3; D remains ambiguous. Trimming shortened V by 2 bases and J by 3 bases, and 8 bases separated the two germline ends. The CDR3 has 14 residues.

Concerning this clonotype itself: A much more abundant neighbour one base away suggests this may be a read error. J is TRBJ1-1 and V is TRBV19; the D is unclear. Trimming shortened V by 5 bases and J by 4 bases, and 17 bases separated the two germline ends. The CDR3 totals 15 residues. CDR1 LNHDA and CDR2 SQIVND come from the germline V gene (reference sequence). The CDR3 region is CASSARRVLGTEAFF. CDR3 coding DNA: TGTGCCAGTAGTGCGCGCCGGGTTTTGGGCACTGAAGCTTTCTTT. The full variable domain, its missing parts supplied by reference TRBV19 and TRBJ1-1, is DGGITQSPKYLFRKEGQNVTLSCEQNLNHDAMYWYRQDPGQGLRLIYYSQIVNDFQKGDIAEGYSVSREKKESFPLTVTSAQKNPTAFYLCASSARRVLGTEAFFGQGTRLTVV.

This clonotype was seen repeatedly, ten times or more. This sequence joins TRBV27 and TRBJ2-1, with 11 bases lining up with TRBD2. V lost 4 bases to trimming and J lost 7 bases; unmatched junction nucleotides: 12. The CDR3 runs to 17 residues. CDR1 is MNHEY and CDR2 is SMNVEV in the germline V gene (reference sequence). CDR3 region: CASSSILRLAGLNEQFF. CDR3 nucleotides: TGTGCCAGCAGTTCCATTCTTAGACTAGCGGGATTGAATGAGCAGTTCTTC.

The chain has TRBV7-8 and TRBJ2-5, with D hard to call. The V end lost 5 bases, the J end lost 1 base, and 14 bases lay between the germline ends. Germline loops: CDR1 SGHVS, CDR2 FQNEAQ. The CDR3 covers 15 residues. CDR3 nucleotides: TGTGCCAGCAGCCCGTCCCCCCAGATCCAAGAGACCCAGTACTTC. Amino acid sequence: CASSPSPQIQETQYF.